The 10 T cell receptor beta chains below were found in one sample sequenced in a study of blood T cell repertoires in COVID-19 (dated by TCRdb to about 2020). Library creation used the immunoSEQ multiplex PCR assay. Not all clones reach the TCRdb copy of this immuneACCESS table, which keeps in-frame sequences only. Checked studies attribute under half of the gap to unresolved V genes and leave the rest unexplained. This sample lists about 160,000 clones; roughly 86% were detected once. The ten largest clones represent about 3.9% of the sample. Sequenced input: peripheral blood. All receptors derive from an older woman who had recovered from COVID-19.

The chain joins TRBV5-1 to TRBJ2-5, with TRBD2 matching over 7 bases. The CDR3 runs 15 residues. Looked up from germline, CDR1 is SGHRS and CDR2 is YFSETQ. Trimming took 0 bases from V and 1 from J; bases not matched to a gene: 3. CDR3: CASSLAASGQETQYF. In DNA form, the CDR3 reads TGCGCCAGCAGCTTGGCTGCTAGCGGCCAAGAGACCCAGTACTTC.

This clone showed up just once. The chain combines TRBV19 with TRBJ1-4; 8 nucleotides align to TRBD1. The germline CDR1 and CDR2 sequences are LNHDA and SQIVND (reference sequence). This CDR3 spans 15 amino acids. V shed 5 bases, J shed 2 bases, and the junction held 4 bases outside the gene matches. The CDR3 region has the DNA TGTGCCAGTAGTTCGACAGGGGCCACTAATGAAAAACTGTTTTTT. Protein sequence: CASSSTGATNEKLFF.

The chain uses TRBV29-1 and TRBJ2-5; D may be TRBD1 (7 bases). V gave up 4 bases and J gave up 2 bases, with 11 bases separating them. The length of the CDR3 is 13 residues. The germline V gene encodes CDR1 SQVTM and CDR2 ANQGSEA. The CDR3 bases are TGCAGCGTTGGGTCAGGGGGGCAAGAGACCCAGTACTTC. Its translation: CSVGSGGQETQYF.

This chain links TRBV5-1 with TRBJ2-7; 11 nucleotides align to TRBD2. CDR1 and CDR2 (germline): SGHRS, YFSETQ. The junction had 3 bases not matched to a gene; V was cut back by 2 bases and J by 2 bases. The CDR3 extends over 15 amino acids. CDR3 sequence reads: CASSLRLAGTYEQYF. CDR3 nucleotides: TGCGCCAGCAGCTTAAGACTAGCGGGGACCTACGAGCAGTACTTC. Drawing the rest from reference TRBV5-1 and TRBJ2-7, the complete variable domain is KAGVTQTPRYLIKTRGQQVTLSCSPISGHRSVSWYQQTPGQGLQFLFEYFSETQRNKGNFPGRFSGRQFSNSRSEMNVSTLELGDSALYLCASSLRLAGTYEQYFGPGTRLTVT.

CDR3 loop: CASSEQVISGNTPWNPGNTIYF. Written as DNA, the CDR3 is TGCGCCAGCAGTGAACAGGTTATCTCTGGAAACACACCCTGGAACCCTGGAAACACCATATATTTT. V usage is TRBV10-1 and J usage is TRBJ1-3, with a tentative D call TRBD1 (5 bases). Deletions cut 3 bases from V and 2 bases from J, with 32 bases between. Germline CDR1 reads WNHNN; CDR2 reads SYGVQD (reference sequence). This CDR3 region has 22 residues.

The V and J genes are TRBV19 and TRBJ1-5; D remains ambiguous. CDR1 is LNHDA and CDR2 is SQIVND in the germline V gene (reference sequence). The CDR3 spans 14 residues. Trimming took off 7 bases at V and 5 bases at J, with 15 bases between the two ends. The CDR3 DNA reads as TGTGCCAGTACTACGATTAGCGGTTATCAGCCCCAGCATTTT. Amino acids: CASTTISGYQPQHF.

The V gene is TRBV27, the J gene TRBJ2-2, with a possible D match to TRBD1 (6 bases). This CDR3 spans 14 amino acids. Germline V CDR1 and CDR2: MNHEY, SMNVEV (reference sequence). The ends were cut back, 6 bases at V and 1 base at J, with 9 bases in the middle. The CDR3: CASRPGQNTGELFF. For the CDR3, the DNA is TGTGCCAGCAGACCGGGACAGAACACCGGGGAGCTGTTTTTT.

The V gene is TRBV7-2, the J gene TRBJ2-7; 9 nucleotides match TRBD1. The CDR3 is made up of 14 amino acids. Per germline, CDR1 SGHTA and CDR2 FQGNSA. J lost 9 bases, V lost 6 bases, and 12 bases had no gene match. Here the CDR3 DNA reads TGTGCCAGCAGTCAGGGACAGGGCCGGTTGGGGCAGTACTTC. Its protein product is CASSQGQGRLGQYF.

The chain couples TRBV7-8 to TRBJ2-1; D possibly corresponds to TRBD1 (5 bases). CDR3 length equals 17 residues. The germline CDR1 and CDR2 sequences are SGHVS and FQNEAQ. Trimming removed 6 bases at V and 4 bases at J, with 22 bases between. CDR3 in amino acids: CASSFTLSDNLYNEQFF. The DNA for the CDR3 is TGTGCCAGCAGTTTCACATTATCGGACAACCTATACAATGAGCAGTTCTTC.

J is TRBJ2-7 and V is TRBV27; 8 nucleotides line up with TRBD2. The CDR3 runs to 15 residues. Trimming took 5 bases from V and 5 from J; bases not matched to a gene: 11. Per germline, CDR1 MNHEY and CDR2 SMNVEV (reference sequence). The CDR3 sequence is CASSRLERGKDEQYF. The CDR3 bases are TGTGCCAGCAGTCGGCTGGAGCGGGGGAAAGACGAGCAGTACTTC.